Below, 18 T cell receptor beta chains from the same sample are listed, as sequenced in a study of blood T cell repertoires in COVID-19. Sequencing was performed with immunoSEQ multiplex PCR; in TCRdb, only in-frame clones are kept and a portion is missing. This sample has fewer than 70,000 clones, with roughly 80% found just once. Sequencing was carried out using peripheral blood. All receptors come from a woman aged 80 or over with acute or convalescent COVID-19.

The V call is TRBV29-1, the J call TRBJ1-2; 7 bases are shared with TRBD1. V lost 3 bases to trimming and J lost 6 bases; unmatched junction nucleotides: 7. The germline CDR1 and CDR2 sequences are SQVTM and ANQGSEA. The CDR3 has 13 residues. This chain's CDR3 is CSVDEGAPDGYTF. The DNA of the CDR3 is TGCAGCGTTGACGAGGGGGCGCCGGATGGCTACACCTTC. Combining the CDR3 with reference TRBV29-1 and TRBJ1-2 gives the whole variable domain SAVISQKPSRDICQRGTSLTIQCQVDSQVTMMFWYRQQPGQSLTLIATANQGSEATYESGFVIDKFPISRPNLTFSTLTVSNMSPEDSSIYLCSVDEGAPDGYTFGSGTRLTVV.

J is TRBJ2-2 and V is TRBV5-6; 14 bases align to TRBD2. Germline CDR1 reads SGHDT; CDR2 reads YYEEEE. The CDR3 is 17 residues long. V gave up 3 bases and J gave up 7 bases; unmatched junction bases: 8. In nucleotides, the CDR3 is TGTGCCAGCAGCTCCAGACTAGCGGGGGGGCGAGGCGGGGAGCTGTTTTTT. It specifies CASSSRLAGGRGGELFF.

The chain is built from TRBV6-6 and TRBJ2-2, with D perhaps TRBD1 (5 bases). V lost 7 bases to trimming and J lost 0 bases, with 9 bases between them. Germline-derived CDR1 and CDR2 are MNHNY and SVGAGI (reference sequence). The CDR3 sequence is 14 residues long. The CDR3 region is CASKTGANTGELFF. The CDR3 region has the DNA TGTGCCAGCAAAACAGGCGCGAACACCGGGGAGCTGTTTTTT.

The V gene is TRBV5-6, the J gene TRBJ2-5; D is uncertain. The CDR3 is 12 amino acids. Germline CDR1 SGHDT, CDR2 YYEEEE. V shed 0 bases and J shed 5 bases, with 5 bases lying between them. CDR3 protein: CASSLDLETQYF. The CDR3 bases are TGTGCCAGCAGCTTGGACTTGGAGACCCAGTACTTC. Variable domain in full (rest from reference TRBV5-6 and TRBJ2-5): DAGVTQSPTHLIKTRGQQVTLRCSPKSGHDTVSWYQQALGQGPQFIFQYYEEEERQRGNFPDRFSGHQFPNYSSELNVNALLLGDSALYLCASSLDLETQYFGPGTRLLVL.

The V call is TRBV6-5, the J call TRBJ1-5, with D tentatively TRBD1 (6 bases). Germline CDR1 is MNHEY and CDR2 is SVGAGI. The CDR3 extends over 14 amino acids. Deletions cut 6 bases from V and 2 bases from J, with 11 bases between. The CDR3 loop is CASRFPGGNQPQHF. The CDR3 region has the DNA TGTGCCAGCAGGTTTCCAGGGGGCAATCAGCCCCAGCATTTT.

V and J are TRBV3-1 (or the pseudogene TRBV3-2) and TRBJ2-5; 12 bases agree with TRBD2. This CDR3 has 16 amino acids. Germline V lookup: CDR1 LGHDT, CDR2 YNNKEL (reference sequence). After removal of 3 bases from V and 4 bases from J, the junction contained 6 bases not matched to a gene. DNA of the CDR3: TGTGCCAGCAGCCATCCCCTAGCGGGGGGGCGAGAGACCCAGTACTTC. This codes for CASSHPLAGGRETQYF.

The rearrangement uses TRBV11-2 and TRBJ1-5, with 9 bases lining up with TRBD1. The CDR3 is 15 amino acids. Germline values: CDR1 SGHAT, CDR2 FQNNGV. V trimming: 2 bases; J trimming: 4 bases; junction bases outside the gene matches: 3. The CDR3 DNA follows: TGTGCCAGCAGCTTAACCGGGACAGGGAATCAGCCCCAGCATTTT. Translating gives CASSLTGTGNQPQHF.

The rearrangement uses TRBV9 and TRBJ1-1; D possibly corresponds to TRBD1 (5 bases). Germline V gene lookup returns CDR1 SGDLS and CDR2 YYNGEE. CDR3 length: 15 residues. The V and J ends lost 2 bases and 0 bases respectively, with 11 bases between them. CDR3 protein: CASSVLTQVNTEAFF. The DNA for the CDR3 is TGTGCCAGCAGCGTCCTCACACAGGTGAACACTGAAGCTTTCTTT.

This rearrangement joins TRBV6-5 to TRBJ1-1; 10 nucleotides match TRBD1. Losses at the gene ends were 6 bases for V and 1 base for J; bases not matched to a gene: 5. The CDR3 has 15 residues. The germline gives CDR1 MNHEY, CDR2 SVGAGI. CDR3 protein: CASSLRTGGNTEAFF. CDR3 nucleotide sequence: TGTGCCAGCAGCCTTAGGACAGGGGGGAACACTGAAGCTTTCTTT.

The CDR3 protein is CASSLEGGSGSYTF. In DNA, the CDR3 is TGCGCCAGCAGCTTGGAAGGGGGTTCGGGAAGCTACACCTTC. The rearrangement joins TRBV5-1 to TRBJ1-2; the D gene is possibly TRBD1 (6 bases). Trimming removed 0 bases at V and 9 bases at J, with 15 bases between. The CDR3 covers 14 residues. Germline values: CDR1 SGHRS, CDR2 YFSETQ.

The chain carries TRBV7-8 and TRBJ2-1; weak D call: TRBD1 (5 bases). Per the germline V gene, CDR1 is SGHVS and CDR2 is FQNEAQ. Trimming left V 1 base short and J 7 bases short, with 14 bases between. This CDR3 is built from 15 residues. The CDR3 DNA is TGTGCCAGCAGCTTAGGAACAGGTTTTACAAATGAGCAGTTCTTC. This gives the protein CASSLGTGFTNEQFF.

The V call is TRBV6-5, the J call TRBJ2-2; possible D gene TRBD2, 7 bases. The CDR3 is made up of 15 amino acids. The V end lost 7 bases, the J end lost 6 bases, and 18 bases lay between the germline ends. Germline V gives CDR1 MNHEY, CDR2 SVGAGI. The CDR3 is CASKGGMTFAGELFF. CDR3 bases: TGTGCCAGCAAGGGGGGGATGACGTTTGCCGGGGAGCTGTTTTTT.

This clone is a singleton in its sample. The chain's CDR3 is CASELIRQGRTEAFF. CDR3 DNA: TGTGCCAGCGAACTTATTAGACAGGGACGCACTGAAGCTTTCTTT. The chain joins TRBV7-9 to TRBJ1-1; 7 bases align to TRBD1. Trimming took 8 bases from V and 4 from J; bases not matched to a gene: 13. CDR3 length: 15 residues. Germline assignment: CDR1 SEHNR and CDR2 FQNEAQ (reference sequence).

The chain uses TRBV11-2 and TRBJ2-1, with D possibly TRBD1 on 5 matching bases. The CDR3 consists of 13 residues. The V gene's germline CDR1 is SGHAT and CDR2 FQNNGV. V was cut by 8 bases and J by 0 bases, with 8 bases left in between. The CDR3 reads CASRQGSYNEQFF. The CDR3 nucleotides read TGTGCCAGCCGCCAGGGCTCCTACAATGAGCAGTTCTTC.

This chain connects TRBV5-1 to TRBJ2-1, with no clear D. CDR1 and CDR2 (germline): SGHRS, YFSETQ. This CDR3 region has 15 residues. Trimming took off 4 bases at V and 3 bases at J, with 14 bases between the two ends. The CDR3 spells CASSRSGPLYNEQFF. CDR3 bases: TGCGCCAGCAGCAGGTCAGGTCCCCTCTACAATGAGCAGTTCTTC.

The chain couples TRBV6-5 to TRBJ1-2; TRBD1 matches at 8 bases. CDR3 length equals 14 residues. Germline CDR1 MNHEY, CDR2 SVGAGI. Trimming removed 4 bases from V and 2 bases from J; junction bases left unmatched: 3. CDR3 region: CASSLSGGNYGYTF. CDR3 in DNA: TGTGCCAGCAGTTTGTCAGGGGGCAACTATGGCTACACCTTC.

The V gene is TRBV11-2, the J gene TRBJ2-7; TRBD1 matches 7 bases. CDR3 length equals 15 residues. V gave up 7 bases and J gave up 3 bases; unmatched junction bases: 12. Germline-derived CDR1 and CDR2 are SGHAT and FQNNGV. The CDR3 region is CASKSQGVSLYEQYF. CDR3 coding DNA: TGTGCCAGCAAGAGTCAGGGGGTATCCCTCTACGAGCAGTACTTC.

The chain links TRBV19 to TRBJ1-3; 7 nucleotides match TRBD1. The CDR3 is made up of 16 amino acids. Per germline, CDR1 LNHDA and CDR2 SQIVND (reference sequence). The ends lost 6 bases at V and 1 base at J; junction bases unmatched: 9. The CDR3 region is CASRLRPTGSGNTIYF. The CDR3 nucleotides are TGTGCCAGTAGACTCCGGCCGACAGGGTCTGGAAACACCATATATTTT.